These 7 T cell receptor beta chains originate from one sample sequenced in a study of blood T cell repertoires in COVID-19. Profiling relied on immunoSEQ multiplex PCR, and the TCRdb table lists in-frame clones only, not all of them. The sample includes 350,000 to 450,000 clones, more than 85% of them seen just once. What was sequenced was peripheral blood. These receptors were taken from a human donor in a cohort sampled during active COVID-19.

This chain connects TRBV30 to TRBJ2-2; D unclear. This CDR3 spans 15 amino acids. V lost 0 bases and J 3 bases, leaving 11 bases between the germline ends. Germline V gives CDR1 GTSNPN, CDR2 SVGIG (reference sequence). Here the CDR3 DNA reads TGTGCCTGGAGTGTTGGCAGGCCTTACACCGGGGAGCTGTTTTTT. This translates into CAWSVGRPYTGELFF.

This chain uses TRBV2 with TRBJ1-1; TRBD1 aligns across 10 bases. Germline trimming cut 4 bases from V and 9 bases from J; bases unmatched to any gene: 5. The CDR3 is 13 residues long. Germline V gene lookup returns CDR1 SNHLY and CDR2 FYNNEI. CDR3 DNA: TGTGCCAGCAGTGCGGGACAGGGGTTGAAAGCTTTCTTT. Translation gives CASSAGQGLKAFF.

The chain links TRBV30 to TRBJ2-5, with 7 bases identical to TRBD2. Germline V lookup: CDR1 GTSNPN, CDR2 SVGIG (reference sequence). The junction had 12 bases not matched to a gene; V was cut back by 5 bases and J by 3 bases. The CDR3 length is 15 residues. CDR3 in DNA: TGTGCCTGGGACCTGGGAGGGAGAGGGGAAGAGACCCAGTACTTC. Translated, it gives CAWDLGGRGEETQYF. The full variable domain, rest sourced from reference TRBV30 and TRBJ2-5, is SQTIHQWPATLVQPVGSPLSLECTVEGTSNPNLYWYRQAAGRGLQLLFYSVGIGQISSEVPQNLSASRPQDRQFILSSKKLLLSDSGFYLCAWDLGGRGEETQYFGPGTRLLVL.

The chain links TRBV5-5 to TRBJ2-3; TRBD2 agrees at 7 bases. The CDR3 has 17 amino acids. J gave up 1 base and V 0 bases, and 8 bases lay outside the gene matches. Germline V CDR1 and CDR2: SGHKS, YYEKEE (reference sequence). CDR3 DNA sequence: TGTGCCAGCAGCTTGGCCGGTAAGCGGGGAGGCACAGATACGCAGTATTTT. It codes for CASSLAGKRGGTDTQYF.

The gene calls are TRBV7-2 and TRBJ1-2, with D tentatively TRBD1 (6 bases). There are 15 residues in the CDR3. In germline, CDR1 is SGHTA, CDR2 FQGNSA. V shed 3 bases and J shed 0 bases, with 11 bases lying between them. The CDR3 DNA sequence: TGTGCCAGCAGCTTGCGGGCAGGGGCTAACTATGGCTACACCTTC. Protein sequence: CASSLRAGANYGYTF.

The rearrangement joins TRBV27 to TRBJ1-2; possible D gene TRBD1, 5 bases. With 5 bases removed from V and 7 bases from J, the gap between germline ends came to 26 bases. Per germline, CDR1 MNHEY and CDR2 SMNVEV (reference sequence). This CDR3 has 17 residues. The chain's CDR3 is CASSKNPTVEGKSGYTF. The CDR3 DNA follows: TGTGCCAGCAGTAAAAACCCGACAGTGGAGGGAAAGAGTGGCTACACCTTC.

The chain links TRBV6-5 to TRBJ2-7, with D maybe TRBD1 (6 bases). The CDR3 sequence is 14 residues long. The V and J ends lost 7 bases and 4 bases respectively, with 17 bases between them. CDR1 is MNHEY and CDR2 is SVGAGI in the germline V gene. The CDR3 loop is CASIGDTGRYEQYF. The CDR3 DNA reads TGTGCCAGCATCGGGGACACGGGTAGATACGAGCAGTACTTC.